The rows below give T cell receptor beta chains drawn from one sample of a study of CD8 T cells in ankylosing spondylitis. Each CDR3 protein gets one entry after TCRdb re-called the 5' RACE reads with MiXCR. The table shows 150,000 to 200,000 distinct CDR3 sequences, with around a tenth occurring only once. Sequenced sample: blood, either unsorted or a sorted T cell fraction (not recorded which). The receptor set was obtained from a male donor with ankylosing spondylitis or in good health (not recorded which). Each CDR3 is given with its conserved first and last residue. The D gene is left open where the match is weak. Part of the rows lack a size; the others show once, few, many or a class for expanded clones.

V gene	J gene	clone size	D gene	CDR3 protein	CDR3 DNA
TRBV7-9	TRBJ1-6	NA	NA	CASSLAMQSYNSPLHF	TGTGCCAGCAGCTTAGCTATGCAGTCGTATAATTCACCCCTCCACTTT
TRBV7-6	TRBJ2-3	many	NA	CASSLLGSTDTQYF	TGTGCCAGCAGCTTGTTAGGGAGCACAGATACGCAGTATTTT
TRBV12-3/TRBV12-4	TRBJ1-1	many	NA	CASSFAGRDTEAFF	TGTGCCAGCAGTTTCGCAGGGAGGGACACTGAAGCTTTCTTT
TRBV10-3	TRBJ2-2	many	NA	CAISEQGYDGELFF	TGTGCCATCAGTGAACAGGGATATGACGGGGAGCTGTTTTTT
TRBV3-1	TRBJ2-5	many	NA	CASSHRPTETQYF	TGTGCCAGCAGCCACCGGCCAACGGAGACCCAGTACTTC
TRBV10-1	TRBJ2-3	many	NA	CASSESTQRRVF	TGCGCCAGCAGTGAGTCGACTCAAAGAAGGGTGTTT
TRBV20-1	TRBJ1-3	many	TRBD1	CSATRTGGNTIYF	TGCAGTGCTACACGGACAGGGGGAAACACCATATATTTT
TRBV12-3/TRBV12-4	TRBJ2-2	many	NA	CASSFSVPGLRTGELFF	TGTGCCAGCAGTTTCTCGGTTCCGGGACTCCGCACCGGGGAGCTGTTTTTT
TRBV6-1	TRBJ1-5	few	NA	CASRVIQDPNQPQHF	TGTGCCAGCAGAGTTATACAGGACCCCAATCAGCCCCAGCATTTT
TRBV29-1	TRBJ2-5	NA	NA	CSVEDSAETQYF	TGCAGCGTTGAAGATTCCGCAGAGACCCAGTACTTC
TRBV25-1	TRBJ2-1	many	TRBD2	CASSEWIAGVTEQFF	TGTGCCAGCAGTGAATGGATAGCGGGAGTCACTGAGCAGTTCTTC
TRBV5-4	TRBJ2-5	many	NA	CASSPLPGGITQETQYF	TGTGCCAGCAGCCCCTTGCCGGGCGGGATCACCCAAGAGACCCAGTACTTC
TRBV6-5	TRBJ2-1	NA	TRBD2	CASSLTAPGTSGNNEQFF	TGTGCCAGCAGTCTGACTGCCCCCGGGACTAGCGGTAACAATGAGCAGTTCTTC
TRBV11-2	TRBJ2-3	many	NA	CASSLYRTRTDTQYF	TGTGCCAGCAGTCTTTACAGGACCCGCACAGATACGCAGTATTTT
TRBV20-1	TRBJ2-5	few	TRBD2	CCARDLLAGYQETQYF	TGCTGTGCTAGAGATTTATTAGCGGGCTACCAAGAGACCCAGTACTTC
TRBV5-1	TRBJ2-5	many	NA	CASSLTREETQYF	TGCGCCAGCAGCTTAACCAGGGAAGAGACCCAGTACTTC
TRBV25-1	TRBJ2-2	many	NA	CASSRGSANTGELFF	TGTGCCAGCAGCCGAGGGAGCGCGAACACCGGGGAGCTGTTTTTT
TRBV29-1	TRBJ2-3	many	NA	CSVEPTLARTDTQYF	TGCAGCGTTGAACCTACTTTAGCCCGCACAGATACGCAGTATTTT
TRBV9	TRBJ2-2	NA	TRBD2	CASSVGGGINTGELFF	TGTGCCAGCAGCGTTGGGGGGGGGATTAACACCGGGGAGCTGTTTTTT
TRBV5-6	TRBJ1-5	many	NA	CASSLLRGASNQPQHF	TGTGCCAGCAGCCTTTTACGGGGGGCAAGCAATCAGCCCCAGCATTTT
TRBV20-1	TRBJ2-3	many	NA	CSATPLESGSTDTQYF	TGCAGTGCTACCCCACTCGAGAGCGGGAGCACAGATACGCAGTATTTT
TRBV29-1	TRBJ1-5	many	TRBD1	CSVAGQGGEGPQHF	TGCAGCGTTGCAGGACAGGGCGGTGAAGGGCCCCAGCATTTT
TRBV18	TRBJ2-1	NA	TRBD1	CASSPLTGGGEQFF	TGTGCCAGCTCACCACTGACAGGGGGCGGTGAGCAGTTCTTC
TRBV4-1	TRBJ1-2	few	NA	CASSQDWANYGYTF	TGCGCCAGCAGCCAAGATTGGGCTAACTATGGCTACACCTTC
TRBV6-1	TRBJ1-1	many	NA	CASMERDKNTEAFF	TGTGCCAGCATGGAGCGGGACAAGAACACTGAAGCTTTCTTT
TRBV7-2	TRBJ1-4	many	NA	CASSLFGGGRLNEKLFF	TGTGCCAGCAGCTTATTCGGGGGGGGGCGGCTTAATGAAAAACTGTTTTTT
TRBV5-1	TRBJ2-5	many	TRBD1	CASSLRQGQETQYF	TGCGCCAGCAGCTTGAGACAGGGGCAAGAGACCCAGTACTTC
TRBV6-1	TRBJ1-2	NA	NA	CASFHEGDGGGYTF	TGTGCCAGCTTCCATGAAGGGGACGGGGGTGGCTACACCTTC
TRBV28	TRBJ2-3	NA	TRBD2	CASSFSTGGVSDTQYF	TGTGCCAGCAGTTTTTCCACGGGGGGAGTATCAGATACGCAGTATTTT
TRBV24-1	TRBJ2-3	NA	NA	CATSDGVGGTDTQYF	TGTGCCACCAGTGATGGAGTAGGAGGCACAGATACGCAGTATTTT
TRBV12-3/TRBV12-4	TRBJ2-1	many	TRBD2	CASSSSAGVGLNEQFF	TGTGCCAGCAGTTCCTCAGCGGGAGTTGGGCTTAATGAGCAGTTCTTC
TRBV12-3/TRBV12-4	TRBJ1-1	many	NA	CASRITGRNTEAFF	TGTGCCAGCAGGATTACAGGGCGGAACACTGAAGCCTTCTTT
TRBV15	TRBJ1-1	many	NA	CATSRASGNTEAFF	TGTGCCACCAGCAGAGCCTCCGGGAACACTGAAGCTTTCTTT
TRBV5-4	TRBJ2-1	many	NA	CASSFDSLEQFF	TGTGCCAGCAGCTTCGACTCACTTGAGCAGTTCTTC
TRBV5-6	TRBJ1-2	NA	NA	CVSSLGETGMKGYTF	TGTGTCAGCAGCTTGGGGGAGACGGGGATGAAGGGCTACACCTTC
TRBV5-1	TRBJ1-1	many	NA	CASSLDRDTEAFF	TGCGCCAGCAGCTTGGACAGGGACACTGAAGCTTTCTTT
TRBV20-1	TRBJ2-2	many	NA	CSAVPLGRENTGELFF	TGCAGTGCCGTCCCCCTGGGGCGGGAGAACACCGGGGAGCTGTTTTTT
TRBV4-1	TRBJ2-5	NA	NA	CASSQEGPNRKTQYF	TGCGCCAGCAGCCAAGAAGGACCAAATCGAAAGACCCAGTACTTC
TRBV12-3/TRBV12-4	TRBJ1-6	many	NA	CACRRDTDNSPLHF	TGTGCCTGCCGTCGGGACACTGATAATTCACCCCTCCACTTT
TRBV9	TRBJ2-1	many	TRBD2	CASSVASGLRSYNEQFF	TGTGCCAGCAGCGTGGCTAGCGGCCTCCGCTCCTACAATGAGCAGTTCTTC
TRBV12-3/TRBV12-4	TRBJ2-5	NA	TRBD2	CASSPGLAGGRGETQYF	TGTGCCAGCAGCCCCGGACTAGCGGGAGGGCGTGGGGAGACCCAGTACTTC
TRBV27	TRBJ2-3	NA	TRBD2	CASSLIAGSADTQYF	TGTGCCAGCAGCTTAATAGCGGGGTCGGCAGATACGCAGTATTTT
TRBV5-6	TRBJ2-5	NA	NA	CASSLGLRNQETQYF	TGTGCCAGCAGCTTGGGCCTGAGGAATCAAGAGACCCAGTACTTC
TRBV29-1	TRBJ2-3	many	TRBD2	CSSGSADTQYF	TGCAGTAGCGGGAGCGCAGATACGCAGTATTTT
TRBV12-3/TRBV12-4	TRBJ2-5	many	NA	CASSATGDLKATQYF	TGTGCCAGCAGTGCGACCGGGGATCTTAAAGCGACCCAGTACTTC
TRBV6-2/TRBV6-3	TRBJ1-6	many	NA	CASRGGNSPLHF	TGTGCCAGCAGAGGGGGGAATTCACCCCTCCACTTT
TRBV12-3/TRBV12-4	TRBJ2-3	many	NA	CASSLGGSDTQYF	TGTGCCAGCAGTTTAGGGGGTTCAGATACGCAGTATTTT
TRBV29-1	TRBJ2-7	many	TRBD1	CGVEDRGQGYEQYF	TGCGGCGTTGAAGATCGGGGACAGGGTTACGAGCAGTACTTC
TRBV29-1	TRBJ2-4	few	NA	CSVEVFSGTTGFKNIQYF	TGCAGCGTTGAAGTATTTTCCGGGACAACCGGCTTCAAAAACATTCAGTACTTC
TRBV20-1	TRBJ2-5	NA	TRBD2	CSARVGLAETQYF	TGCAGTGCTAGGGTGGGACTAGCGGAGACCCAGTACTTC
TRBV6-6	TRBJ1-2	few	TRBD1	CASSYGTGGGYTF	TGTGCCAGCAGTTACGGGACAGGGGGCGGCTACACCTTC
TRBV5-1	TRBJ2-5	NA	TRBD1	CASRTGAMVGETQYF	TGCGCCAGCAGGACAGGGGCCATGGTGGGAGAGACCCAGTACTTC
TRBV27	TRBJ2-7	many	TRBD1	CASSFSGTGYYEQYF	TGTGCCAGCAGTTTTAGTGGGACAGGGTACTACGAGCAGTACTTC
TRBV20-1	TRBJ2-1	NA	NA	CSAITLAQYNEQFF	TGCAGTGCTATTACCCTAGCACAATACAATGAGCAGTTCTTC
TRBV11-2	TRBJ2-7	many	TRBD2	CASSLEGGNLYEQYF	TGTGCCAGCAGCTTAGAGGGGGGGAACCTCTACGAGCAGTACTTC
TRBV9	TRBJ1-1	many	NA	CASSVGARGGYNTEAFF	TGTGCCAGCAGCGTCGGGGCCAGGGGAGGGTACAACACTGAAGCTTTCTTT
TRBV7-6	TRBJ2-1	many	TRBD2	CASSLLRGDSYNEQFF	TGTGCCAGCAGCTTACTGCGGGGGGACTCCTACAATGAGCAGTTCTTC
TRBV20-1	TRBJ2-1	many	NA	CSARDGRRGLANEQFF	TGCAGTGCTAGAGATGGACGCAGGGGATTGGCGAATGAGCAGTTCTTC